The 22 T cell receptor beta chains below all came from one sample that was sequenced in a study of blood T cells in healthy people across ages. Together with a sample-barcoded 5' primer, a J-beta primer mix was included in a second PCR lasting about 7 to 11 cycles. Each CDR3 protein is one row after TCRdb ran MiXCR on the 5' RACE reads. Here the sample spans fewer than 950,000 distinct CDR3 sequences, about 53% being singletons. The specimen was blood. These receptors all stem from an elderly man in good health.

This clonotype showed up just once. V gene TRBV3-1 combines with J gene TRBJ2-4; either TRBD1 or TRBD2 may fit D (8 bases each). CDR3 size: 13 residues. Trimming shortened V by 8 bases and J by 13 bases, and 21 bases separated the two germline ends. The germline gives CDR1 LGHDT, CDR2 YNNKEL (reference sequence). The CDR3 nucleotides are TGTGCCAGCCGACAGGGGACTAGTTTGGAGCAGTACTTC. Its protein is CASRQGTSLEQYF.

Concerning this clonotype itself: This could be a read error, since a much larger clone is one nucleotide away. The rearrangement joins TRBV7-2 to TRBJ2-3; no firm D call. The CDR3 sequence is 12 residues long. CDR1 is SGHTA and CDR2 is FQGNSA in the germline V gene. CDR3 nucleotides: TGTGCCAGCGGCTTAGAGCACAGATACGCGTATTTT. Translation gives CASGLEHRYAYF.

A remark on this clonotype: A much larger clone is a single base away; this may be a read error. This rearrangement joins TRBV7-2 to TRBJ2-7; the D gene is possibly TRBD2 (7 bases). CDR1 SGHTA and CDR2 FQGNSA come from the germline V gene. Trimming took off 1 base at V and 5 bases at J, with 18 bases between the two ends. The CDR3 loop spans 16 amino acids. For the CDR3, the DNA is TGTGCCAGCAGCTTAGTTTTTGGACGGGGGGCGAACGAGCAGTACTTC. This gives the protein CASSLVFGRGANEQYF.

This clonotype showed up many times. The V and J genes are TRBV12-3 or TRBV12-4 and TRBJ2-7; D gene unclear. This CDR3 is 13 amino acids long. V dropped 6 bases and J dropped 1 base, with 10 bases sitting between them. The CDR3 loop reads CASSLQVSYEQYF. The CDR3 nucleotides are TGTGCCAGCAGCTTGCAAGTTTCCTACGAGCAGTACTTC.

The rearrangement joins TRBV2 to TRBJ2-1, with TRBD2 identical over 7 bases. Germline assignment: CDR1 SNHLY and CDR2 FYNNEI. CDR3 length: 14 amino acids. Trimming took 2 bases from V and 4 from J; bases not matched to a gene: 2. The CDR3 coding sequence is TGTGCCAGCAGTGAATTCGGGAGGTACAATGAGCAGTTCTTC. Protein sequence: CASSEFGRYNEQFF.

This chain joins TRBV6-5 and TRBJ2-1, with 7 bases identical to TRBD2. Germline lookup yields CDR1 MNHEY and CDR2 SVGAGI. V was clipped by 4 bases and J by 4 bases; unmatched bases: 13. This CDR3 comprises 17 residues. The CDR3 loop is CASSSPRGAGKYNEQFF. Here the CDR3 DNA reads TGTGCCAGCAGTTCCCCCCGTGGAGCGGGGAAGTACAATGAGCAGTTCTTC.

The rearrangement links TRBV25-1 to TRBJ2-7, with 7 positions matching TRBD2. CDR1 and CDR2 (germline): MGHDK, SYGVNS. The CDR3 loop spans 15 amino acids. J gave up 1 base and V 2 bases, and 5 bases lay outside the gene matches. DNA of the CDR3: TGTGCCAGCAGTGAAACAGCGGGATATTCCTACGAGCAGTACTTC. Amino acid sequence: CASSETAGYSYEQYF.

The J gene is TRBJ2-7, the V gene TRBV28; possible D gene TRBD2, 7 bases. CDR3 size: 15 residues. V lost 7 bases and J lost 0, with 16 bases in between. The germline CDR1 and CDR2 sequences are MDHEN and SYDVKM. This chain's CDR3 is CASKGAGANSYEQYF. CDR3 sequence (DNA): TGTGCCAGCAAGGGTGCGGGGGCTAACTCCTACGAGCAGTACTTC. The full variable domain, with the rest looked up from reference TRBV28 and TRBJ2-7, is DVKVTQSSRYLVKRTGEKVFLECVQDMDHENMFWYRQDPGLGLRLIYFSYDVKMKEKGDIPEGYSVSREKKERFSLILESASTNQTSMYLCASKGAGANSYEQYFGPGTRLTVT.

This clonotype occurred a few times. The chain recombines TRBV7-2 with TRBJ2-5; a weak D match, TRBD2 (5 bases). The CDR3 sequence is 13 residues long. CDR1 SGHTA and CDR2 FQGNSA come from the germline V gene. The ends were cut back, 4 bases at V and 9 bases at J, with 15 bases in the middle. This CDR3 is CASSSSGPGAQYF. CDR3 nucleotide sequence: TGTGCCAGCAGCTCTTCGGGCCCCGGGGCCCAGTACTTC.

The chain employs TRBV28 and TRBJ1-5; D gene ambiguous. CDR1 and CDR2 (germline): MDHEN, SYDVKM. The CDR3 runs 16 residues. Trimming left V 6 bases short and J 3 bases short, with 18 bases between. The CDR3 sequence: CASSLGRRRANQPQHF. CDR3 nucleotides: TGTGCCAGCAGCTTAGGACGCCGCCGGGCCAATCAGCCCCAGCATTTT.

The chain carries TRBV24-1 and TRBJ2-7, with D maybe TRBD2 (6 bases). The CDR3 contains 13 residues. V lost 4 bases and J 3 bases, leaving 9 bases between the germline ends. Germline loops: CDR1 KGHDR, CDR2 SFDVKD. The CDR3 protein is CATSESSGYEQYF. CDR3 nucleotides: TGTGCCACCAGTGAGAGTAGCGGCTACGAGCAGTACTTC.

The rearrangement joins TRBV10-2 to TRBJ2-1; D not resolved. The CDR3 covers 16 residues. Germline CDR1 reads WSHSY; CDR2 reads SAAADI. Trimming removed 2 bases at V and 4 bases at J, with 15 bases between. The DNA of the CDR3 is TGCGCCAGCAGTGAGGTTCCAGGTCTTACGTACAATGAGCAGTTCTTC. This codes for CASSEVPGLTYNEQFF.

In its sample, this clonotype was seen many times. V usage is TRBV7-2 and J usage is TRBJ2-4, with D unclear. CDR1 is SGHTA, CDR2 FQGNSA, per germline. The CDR3 is 15 residues long. Trimming removed 5 bases from V and 0 bases from J, with 11 bases in between. CDR3 protein: CASSRPTLAKNIQYF. In DNA, the CDR3 is TGTGCCAGCAGCCGTCCGACGTTAGCCAAAAACATTCAGTACTTC.

This chain connects TRBV13 to TRBJ2-4; 9 bases agree with TRBD2. The assigned J gene may be wrong: the sequence end matches TRBJ2-7 better. The CDR3 loop spans 18 amino acids. The germline V gene has CDR1 PRHDT and CDR2 FYEKMQ (reference sequence). CDR3 DNA: TGTGCCAGCAGCTACTCAGGACTAAGCGGGAGGACGGGGTACGAGCAGTACTTC. Its translation is CASSYSGLSGRTGYEQYF.

The genes are TRBV6-1 and TRBJ2-5; D is perhaps TRBD2 (5 bases). The V end was cut by 2 bases, the J end by 7 bases, with 14 bases between. CDR3 length: 14 amino acids. Germline CDR1 reads MNHNS; CDR2 reads SASEGT. CDR3 protein: CASSETTRDRTQYF. For the CDR3, the DNA is TGTGCCAGCAGTGAAACTACTAGAGATCGGACCCAGTACTTC.

In this sample, this clonotype turned up once. V gene TRBV20-1 combines with J gene TRBJ2-7; D is unresolved. The germline V gene encodes CDR1 DFQATT and CDR2 SNEGSKA (reference sequence). Trimming cost V 3 bases and J 6 bases, with 18 bases left between them. This CDR3 is built from 14 residues. The CDR3 coding sequence is TGCAGTGCTAGTTTCAACCCAGCCATAGGCGAGCAGTACTTC. Translating it yields CSASFNPAIGEQYF.

V gene TRBV24-1 combines with J gene TRBJ2-3; TRBD2 is a possible D gene (5 bases). The germline V gene encodes CDR1 KGHDR and CDR2 SFDVKD. Trimming pared 2 bases from V and 14 bases from J, leaving 19 bases between. The CDR3 loop spans 14 amino acids. This chain's CDR3 is CATSDSRAPRYAYF. As DNA, the CDR3 is TGTGCCACCAGTGATTCGCGGGCGCCCAGATACGCGTATTTT.

This clonotype occurred a few times. The CDR3 DNA reads TGTGCCAGCAGGAGCGGTTCAGGGACTGAAGCTTTCTTT. Its translation is CASRSGSGTEAFF. This chain connects TRBV12-3 or TRBV12-4 to TRBJ1-1; weak D call: TRBD1 (5 bases). Trimming pared 6 bases from V and 5 bases from J, leaving 13 bases between. CDR3 length: 13 residues.

This clonotype was counted a single time. The rearrangement links TRBV24-1 to TRBJ2-1; 12 bases line up with TRBD2. The J call may be faulty, since TRBJ2-7 better matches the DNA end. This CDR3 is 17 amino acids long. CDR1 and CDR2 from the germline V gene are KGHDR and SFDVKD. The CDR3: CATSGGRTSGNYNEQYF. The CDR3 DNA reads TGTGCCACCAGTGGGGGACGGACTAGCGGGAACTACAATGAGCAGTACTTC.

The V gene is TRBV29-1, the J gene TRBJ2-4, with D perhaps matching TRBD2 (5 bases). There are 16 residues in the CDR3. Germline loops: CDR1 SQVTM, CDR2 ANQGSEA. Between the trimmed V and J ends, which lost 7 bases and 8 bases, there was a span of 27 bases. The CDR3 protein is CSARLYPGSSWDIQYF. The CDR3 DNA sequence: TGCAGCGCCCGACTATATCCAGGCTCGAGTTGGGACATTCAGTACTTC.

This chain uses TRBV20-1 with TRBJ2-2; possibly TRBD2 for D (6 bases). This CDR3 contains 14 residues. V lost 2 bases and J lost 3, with 10 bases in between. Germline V gene data show CDR1 as DFQATT and CDR2 as SNEGSKA (reference sequence). The CDR3 sequence: CSARLAEYTGELFF. The CDR3 bases are TGCAGTGCTAGATTAGCGGAGTACACCGGGGAGCTGTTTTTT.

V and J are TRBV7-3 and TRBJ1-1; 11 bases match TRBD1. The trim removed 2 bases at V and 12 bases at J, leaving 5 bases unmatched. Per the germline V gene, CDR1 is SGHTA and CDR2 is FQGTGA. This CDR3 is built from 13 residues. The CDR3: CASSLWGQGETFF. The DNA for the CDR3 is TGTGCCAGCAGCTTATGGGGACAGGGGGAAACTTTCTTT.